The rows below give T cell receptor beta chains drawn from one sample of a study of T cells in Graves' hyperthyroidism and ophthalmopathy. TCRdb used MiXCR to reprocess the multiplex PCR reads, holding one entry per CDR3 protein. This table has approximately 360,000 distinct CDR3 sequences, 15% to 17% appearing once. Sequenced: blood. The receptors stem from a woman between 18 and 29 years old with Graves' hyperthyroidism that later progressed to Graves' ophthalmopathy. Each CDR3 is given with its conserved first and last residue. Fields, in order: V gene, J gene, CDR3 protein.

>TRBV28|TRBJ1-1
CASSLSGLKVAFF
>TRBV5-6|TRBJ2-1
CASRLRRAGGVDEQFF
>TRBV12-3/TRBV12-4|TRBJ2-2
CASSKTSGRLSGELFF
>TRBV7-8|TRBJ2-7
CASSLVGQSGFSYEQYF
>TRBV7-6|TRBJ2-7
CASSLGRGGYEQYF
>TRBV19|TRBJ1-1
CASTEAGGTEAFF
>TRBV2|TRBJ1-6
CASSEFRGPSGSPLHF
>TRBV6-1|TRBJ1-1
CASSTGMSTEAFF
>TRBV28|TRBJ1-1
CASSSSVTEAFF
>TRBV29-1|TRBJ2-7
CSVVLAAKSSYEQYF
>TRBV3-1|TRBJ1-2
CASSQRPTGWAYGYTF
>TRBV4-2|TRBJ2-7
CASSQDGGGSRGFYEQYF
>TRBV19|TRBJ1-2
CASSIDPTVKLYRGFGYTF
>TRBV12-3/TRBV12-4|TRBJ1-1
CASSPQDKGGTEAFF
>TRBV12-3/TRBV12-4|TRBJ2-1
CASSLVLLAGGLADNEQFF
>TRBV28|TRBJ1-2
CASSPLGGRGYGYTF
>TRBV5-1|TRBJ2-5
CASSLTLRGETQYF
>TRBV7-3|TRBJ2-1
CASSLNAGERYNEQFF
>TRBV12-3/TRBV12-4|TRBJ1-4
CASRAQGAGLEKLFF